The entry below gives a single T cell receptor beta chain sequence along with its context. The data stem from a study of blood T cell repertoires in COVID-19. Study context: T cells, B-cell-depleted T cells, or PBMCs supplied cDNA or gDNA.

Sequencing used immunoSEQ multiplex PCR; TCRdb keeps in-frame clones, though not all of them. The sample has under 300,000 clones; roughly nine tenths are singletons. The CDR3 covers 16 residues. Unmatched junction bases numbered 11, after V lost 5 bases and J lost 2 bases. Germline assignment: CDR1 SGHDT and CDR2 YYEEEE. The sequencing sample was made of peripheral blood. This TCR was recovered from a woman between 35 and 50 years old who had recovered from COVID-19. The V and J genes are TRBV5-6 and TRBJ1-1; 8 nucleotides agree with TRBD1. CDR3 region: CASRFRGLLLNTEAFF. CDR3 in DNA: TGTGCCAGCAGATTCAGGGGGCTCCTTTTAAACACTGAAGCTTTCTTT.